This T cell receptor (beta chain) was retrieved from a study of blood T cell repertoires in COVID-19. Study as a whole: T cells, B-cell-depleted T cells, or PBMCs provided the cDNA or gDNA that served as material.

The CDR3 covers 12 residues. V lost 6 bases to trimming and J lost 4 bases, with 7 bases between them. This table comes from immunoSEQ multiplex PCR, and its TCRdb copy is limited to in-frame clones, with some not included. This table has 140,000 to 150,000 clones, around 83% appearing once. V usage is TRBV12-3 or TRBV12-4 and J usage is TRBJ1-5; D remains unclear. Material for sequencing was peripheral blood. The clonotype originates from a man aged 25 to 45 with COVID-19, enrolled during active disease. CDR3 bases: TGTGCCAGCAGGTCTCGGAATCAGCCCCAGCATTTT. Amino acids: CASRSRNQPQHF.